The rows below give T cell receptor beta chains drawn from one sample of a study of T cell changes during pregnancy in multiple sclerosis. Assay: immunoSEQ multiplex PCR; the TCRdb copy retains only in-frame clones and omits some. The repertoire has 30,000 to 45,000 clones, over 75% of them found once; the top ten carry over 9%. The source was CD8+ T cells from peripheral blood mononuclear cells, collected in the third trimester of pregnancy. Receptors originate from a female donor with multiple sclerosis, enrolled in a pregnancy study. Each CDR3 is given with its conserved first and last residue. The order of the fields is D gene, CDR3 length, clone size, J gene, V gene, CDR3 DNA, CDR3 protein. A D gene is named only where the DNA matches it firmly. Rows may omit the clone size; those that give it use once, few, many or a size class.

d_gene: NA
len: 12
abundance: few
j_gene: TRBJ1-1
v_gene: TRBV30
CDR3nt: TGTGCCTGGAGGGAGGTTGGGAGGGAAGCTTTCTTT
CDR3aa: CAWREVGREAFF

d_gene: NA
len: 12
abundance: NA
j_gene: TRBJ1-1
v_gene: TRBV6-1
CDR3nt: TGTGCCAGCAGCACAGGGAGCACTGAAGCTTTCTTT
CDR3aa: CASSTGSTEAFF

d_gene: TRBD1
len: 16
abundance: NA
j_gene: TRBJ2-7
v_gene: TRBV7-9
CDR3nt: TGTGCCAGCAGCTCCCTAACGGGACAGGGGGTTTTCGAGCAGTACTTC
CDR3aa: CASSSLTGQGVFEQYF

d_gene: NA
len: 18
abundance: once
j_gene: TRBJ1-4
v_gene: TRBV5-6
CDR3nt: TGTGCCAGCAGCTCGGCAGGCCAGGCAGCCCGCAATAATGAAAAACTGTTTTTT
CDR3aa: CASSSAGQAARNNEKLFF

d_gene: NA
len: 15
abundance: medium-sized
j_gene: TRBJ1-1
v_gene: TRBV27
CDR3nt: TGTGCCAGCAGTTTAAGGAGCAGGGGTAACACTGAAGCTTTCTTT
CDR3aa: CASSLRSRGNTEAFF

d_gene: NA
len: 16
abundance: once
j_gene: TRBJ1-2
v_gene: TRBV5-1
CDR3nt: TGCGCCAGCAGCTTGGTGGGTTCGGAGGCGGGCTATGGCTACACCTTC
CDR3aa: CASSLVGSEAGYGYTF

d_gene: NA
len: 16
abundance: NA
j_gene: TRBJ2-3
v_gene: TRBV15
CDR3nt: TGTGCCACCAGCAGGCCGACAGAAAGAAGCACAGATACGCAGTATTTT
CDR3aa: CATSRPTERSTDTQYF

d_gene: NA
len: 14
abundance: NA
j_gene: TRBJ2-7
v_gene: TRBV10-3
CDR3nt: TGTGCCGTCATAGCGGAGAGGAGCTCCTACGAGCAGTACTTC
CDR3aa: CAVIAERSSYEQYF

d_gene: NA
len: 13
abundance: NA
j_gene: TRBJ1-1
v_gene: TRBV6-6
CDR3nt: TGTGCCAGCAGTGTCGGTGAGGACACTGAAGCTTTCTTT
CDR3aa: CASSVGEDTEAFF

d_gene: TRBD1
len: 17
abundance: NA
j_gene: TRBJ2-5
v_gene: TRBV7-8
CDR3nt: TGTGCCAGCAGCTTAGCGACAGGGGGGAGGGACCAAGAGACCCAGTACTTC
CDR3aa: CASSLATGGRDQETQYF

d_gene: NA
len: 13
abundance: NA
j_gene: TRBJ2-7
v_gene: TRBV7-6
CDR3nt: TGTGCCAGCAGCTTAACCCCTAGGAGCGAGCAGTACTTC
CDR3aa: CASSLTPRSEQYF

d_gene: NA
len: 14
abundance: NA
j_gene: TRBJ1-1
v_gene: TRBV7-6
CDR3nt: TGTGCCAGCAGCCCTCTGCAGGGATGGGCTGAAGCTTTCTTT
CDR3aa: CASSPLQGWAEAFF

d_gene: NA
len: 13
abundance: NA
j_gene: TRBJ2-1
v_gene: TRBV19
CDR3nt: TGTGCCAGTAGTTGGACAGCAAACAATGAGCAGTTCTTC
CDR3aa: CASSWTANNEQFF

d_gene: NA
len: 13
abundance: few
j_gene: TRBJ1-1
v_gene: TRBV6-5
CDR3nt: TGTGCCAGCAAGCAGGGGTATCGCACTGAAGCTTTCTTT
CDR3aa: CASKQGYRTEAFF

d_gene: NA
len: 14
abundance: NA
j_gene: TRBJ2-4
v_gene: TRBV4-1
CDR3nt: TGCGCCAGCAGCCAACGCGCGGACGGGGACATTCAGTACTTC
CDR3aa: CASSQRADGDIQYF

d_gene: NA
len: 15
abundance: NA
j_gene: TRBJ2-7
v_gene: TRBV6-1
CDR3nt: TGTGCCAGCAGCCTCCCCAGGGCAGGCTCCTACGAGCAGTACTTC
CDR3aa: CASSLPRAGSYEQYF

d_gene: NA
len: 16
abundance: NA
j_gene: TRBJ1-6
v_gene: TRBV4-3
CDR3nt: TGCGCCAGCAGCCCCACCCGGGAGAGCTATAATTCACCCCTCCACTTT
CDR3aa: CASSPTRESYNSPLHF

d_gene: TRBD1
len: 15
abundance: NA
j_gene: TRBJ1-1
v_gene: TRBV2
CDR3nt: TGTGCCAGCATTGTGTGGCAGGGGGGTAACACTGAAGCTTTCTTT
CDR3aa: CASIVWQGGNTEAFF

d_gene: NA
len: 15
abundance: NA
j_gene: TRBJ1-1
v_gene: TRBV15
CDR3nt: TGTGCCACCAGCAGGGGAAGGGGTTGGGGCACTGAAGCTTTCTTT
CDR3aa: CATSRGRGWGTEAFF

d_gene: NA
len: 15
abundance: NA
j_gene: TRBJ2-1
v_gene: TRBV5-1
CDR3nt: TGCGCCAGCAGCTGGGTGGGAGGCGGCGGGTATGAGCAGTTCTTC
CDR3aa: CASSWVGGGGYEQFF

d_gene: NA
len: 11
abundance: NA
j_gene: TRBJ2-1
v_gene: TRBV5-1
CDR3nt: TGCGCCAGCAGAGACAGCGATGAGCAGTTCTTC
CDR3aa: CASRDSDEQFF

d_gene: TRBD1
len: 13
abundance: NA
j_gene: TRBJ1-4
v_gene: TRBV29-1
CDR3nt: TGCAGCGTGGCACAGGGGCCCCATGAAAAACTGTTTTTT
CDR3aa: CSVAQGPHEKLFF

d_gene: NA
len: 13
abundance: NA
j_gene: TRBJ1-2
v_gene: TRBV9
CDR3nt: TGTGCCAGCAGCGAGGACAATTTGGGTGGCTACACCTTC
CDR3aa: CASSEDNLGGYTF

d_gene: NA
len: 16
abundance: NA
j_gene: TRBJ1-4
v_gene: TRBV28
CDR3nt: TGTGCCAGCAGTCCAGAGGACAGTGGGGCTAATGAAAAACTGTTTTTT
CDR3aa: CASSPEDSGANEKLFF

d_gene: NA
len: 13
abundance: NA
j_gene: TRBJ2-7
v_gene: TRBV19
CDR3nt: TGTGCCAGTAGTATAGACAGGGGCTACGAGCAGTACTTC
CDR3aa: CASSIDRGYEQYF

d_gene: TRBD2
len: 14
abundance: NA
j_gene: TRBJ2-1
v_gene: TRBV7-9
CDR3nt: TGTGCCAGCAGCCTGGCTAGCGGCTACAATGAGCAGTTCTTC
CDR3aa: CASSLASGYNEQFF

d_gene: NA
len: 16
abundance: NA
j_gene: TRBJ2-7
v_gene: TRBV4-3
CDR3nt: TGCGCCAGCAGCCAAGACCGGGACACCTTTTCCTACGAGCAGTACTTC
CDR3aa: CASSQDRDTFSYEQYF

d_gene: TRBD1
len: 13
abundance: NA
j_gene: TRBJ1-2
v_gene: TRBV10-2
CDR3nt: TGCGCCAGCAGTGCCACAGGGGTCTATGGCTACACCTTC
CDR3aa: CASSATGVYGYTF

d_gene: TRBD1
len: 15
abundance: once
j_gene: TRBJ2-7
v_gene: TRBV29-1
CDR3nt: TGCAGCGTTGGAGGAAGGGACAGCAACCTACGAAAGCAGTACTTC
CDR3aa: CSVGGRDSNLRKQYF

d_gene: TRBD1
len: 15
abundance: NA
j_gene: TRBJ1-1
v_gene: TRBV9
CDR3nt: TGTGCCAGCAGCTCGGAGGGACAGATGAACACTGAAGCTTTCTTT
CDR3aa: CASSSEGQMNTEAFF

d_gene: TRBD1
len: 16
abundance: NA
j_gene: TRBJ2-3
v_gene: TRBV7-9
CDR3nt: TGTGCCAGCAGCCCCCGGACAGGGAAAGGGACAGATACGCAGTATTTT
CDR3aa: CASSPRTGKGTDTQYF

d_gene: NA
len: 16
abundance: NA
j_gene: TRBJ2-2
v_gene: TRBV9
CDR3nt: TGTGCCAGCAGCGTCTGGGACTCCTTGAACACCGGGGAGCTGTTTTTT
CDR3aa: CASSVWDSLNTGELFF

d_gene: NA
len: 12
abundance: NA
j_gene: TRBJ2-7
v_gene: TRBV11-2
CDR3nt: TGTGCCAGCAGCTCAAACAACCAGGGGTACTACTTC
CDR3aa: CASSSNNQGYYF

d_gene: NA
len: 17
abundance: NA
j_gene: TRBJ2-3
v_gene: TRBV7-2
CDR3nt: TGTGCCAGCAGCCCGCCCGTTGGGGGGTTTCAGACAGATACGCAGTATTTT
CDR3aa: CASSPPVGGFQTDTQYF

d_gene: TRBD1
len: 16
abundance: once
j_gene: TRBJ2-2
v_gene: TRBV5-1
CDR3nt: TGCGCCAGCACCCCAAAGGCAGGGGGTAACACCGGGGAGCTGTTTTTT
CDR3aa: CASTPKAGGNTGELFF

d_gene: TRBD1
len: 15
abundance: NA
j_gene: TRBJ1-1
v_gene: TRBV7-8
CDR3nt: TGTGCCAGCAGCTGGCCGGGACAGGGGGCCCCTGAAGCTTTCTTT
CDR3aa: CASSWPGQGAPEAFF

d_gene: NA
len: 16
abundance: NA
j_gene: TRBJ1-1
v_gene: TRBV11-2
CDR3nt: TGTGCCAGCAGCCCCAGGGTCCCTAGGGTGAACACTGAAGCTTTCTTT
CDR3aa: CASSPRVPRVNTEAFF

d_gene: NA
len: 15
abundance: NA
j_gene: TRBJ1-2
v_gene: TRBV12-5
CDR3nt: TGTGCTAGTGGTTTAATCCCGACAGGACCGGATGGCTACACCTTC
CDR3aa: CASGLIPTGPDGYTF

d_gene: TRBD2
len: 13
abundance: NA
j_gene: TRBJ2-5
v_gene: TRBV5-6
CDR3nt: TGTGCCAGCAGCTTGGGGTCTAGCGGGGAGCAGTACTTC
CDR3aa: CASSLGSSGEQYF

d_gene: TRBD1
len: 13
abundance: NA
j_gene: TRBJ1-4
v_gene: TRBV25-1
CDR3nt: TGTGCCAGCAGTGCCCGGGACAGGGAAAAACTGTTTTTT
CDR3aa: CASSARDREKLFF

d_gene: NA
len: 15
abundance: NA
j_gene: TRBJ2-2
v_gene: TRBV19
CDR3nt: TGTGCCAGTCCACCCACAGGGCCGAACACCGGGGAGCTGTTTTTT
CDR3aa: CASPPTGPNTGELFF

d_gene: NA
len: 13
abundance: NA
j_gene: TRBJ1-1
v_gene: TRBV7-9
CDR3nt: TGTGCCAGCCAACCCGGACTGCTTGCCGAAGCTTTCTTT
CDR3aa: CASQPGLLAEAFF

d_gene: NA
len: 13
abundance: NA
j_gene: TRBJ1-1
v_gene: TRBV4-3
CDR3nt: TGCGCCAGCAGCCAAGATTCGGGCCGGGGGGCTTTCTTT
CDR3aa: CASSQDSGRGAFF

d_gene: NA
len: 13
abundance: NA
j_gene: TRBJ1-5
v_gene: TRBV27
CDR3nt: TGTGCCAGCAGGGCCCATAGCAATCAGCCCCAGCATTTT
CDR3aa: CASRAHSNQPQHF

d_gene: NA
len: 13
abundance: once
j_gene: TRBJ2-5
v_gene: TRBV5-4
CDR3nt: TGTGCCAGCAGCTTCGGGGAGCTACGGGCCCAGTACTTC
CDR3aa: CASSFGELRAQYF

d_gene: NA
len: 16
abundance: NA
j_gene: TRBJ1-1
v_gene: TRBV4-1
CDR3nt: TGCGCCAGCGCGACCGCAGAGAACAGACAGAATACTGAAGCTTTCTTT
CDR3aa: CASATAENRQNTEAFF

d_gene: TRBD2
len: 16
abundance: NA
j_gene: TRBJ2-3
v_gene: TRBV11-2
CDR3nt: TGTGCCAGCAGCGTCACTAGCGGGCTAAGCACAGATACGCAGTATTTT
CDR3aa: CASSVTSGLSTDTQYF

d_gene: TRBD2
len: 15
abundance: NA
j_gene: TRBJ2-1
v_gene: TRBV19
CDR3nt: TGTGCCAGTAGTGATAGCGGGAGTTCTTACAATGAGCAGTTCTTC
CDR3aa: CASSDSGSSYNEQFF